These T cell receptor beta chains were read from a single sample in a study of control samples from healthy donors and cancer patients. Libraries were prepared by immunoSEQ multiplex PCR; TCRdb keeps only in-frame clonotypes and omits some of them. The sample records tens of thousands of clones, more than 80% being singletons. Input material: blood. The source of these receptors is a man aged 55 to 70 in good health. CDR3s include the opening cysteine and the closing phenylalanine or tryptophan. The order of the fields is clone size, D gene, J gene, V gene, CDR3 protein, CDR3 DNA. A D gene is named only where the DNA matches it firmly. Where a row states a size, it is once, few, many or the class of an expanded clone; other rows omit it.

size: .; D: .; J: TRBJ1-3; V: TRBV5-6; CDR3: CASSYGGGGNTIYF; DNA: TGTGCCAGCAGCTATGGCGGGGGCGGAAACACCATATATTTT
size: .; D: .; J: TRBJ1-6; V: TRBV16; CDR3: CASSQWGRDNSPLHF; DNA: TGTGCCAGCAGCCAATGGGGCAGGGACAATTCACCCCTCCACTTT
size: .; D: TRBD2; J: TRBJ2-3; V: TRBV2; CDR3: CASSGLAGGTSTDTQYF; DNA: TGTGCCAGCAGTGGGCTAGCGGGAGGCACTAGCACAGATACGCAGTATTTT
size: .; D: .; J: TRBJ2-5; V: TRBV6-2/TRBV6-3; CDR3: CASSSKSRETQYF; DNA: TGTGCCAGCAGCTCCAAAAGTCGGGAGACCCAGTACTTC
size: few; D: TRBD2; J: TRBJ2-1; V: TRBV19; CDR3: CASSKAGRSYNEQFF; DNA: TGTGCCAGTTCTAAAGCGGGACGGTCCTACAATGAGCAGTTCTTC
size: .; D: .; J: TRBJ2-2; V: TRBV29-1; CDR3: CVAEWGSTGELFF; DNA: TGCGTAGCTGAATGGGGATCCACCGGGGAGCTGTTTTTT
size: .; D: TRBD2; J: TRBJ2-1; V: TRBV28; CDR3: CASSFGGRAREQFF; DNA: TGTGCCAGCAGTTTTGGCGGGAGGGCCAGGGAGCAGTTCTTC
size: .; D: TRBD1; J: TRBJ1-2; V: TRBV20-1; CDR3: CSASLGQGMGGYTF; DNA: TGCAGTGCTAGTTTAGGACAGGGGATGGGTGGCTACACCTTC
size: .; D: .; J: TRBJ1-3; V: TRBV6-5; CDR3: CATQRSTHSGNTIYF; DNA: TGTGCCACCCAGAGAAGTACCCACTCTGGAAACACCATATATTTT
size: .; D: TRBD1; J: TRBJ1-1; V: TRBV6-2/TRBV6-3; CDR3: CASSYPRHRGFITEAFF; DNA: TGTGCCAGCAGTTACCCGAGACACAGGGGGTTCATAACTGAAGCTTTCTTT
size: once; D: .; J: TRBJ2-1; V: TRBV20-1; CDR3: CSASSASEQFF; DNA: TGCAGTGCTTCCTCGGCCAGTGAGCAGTTCTTC
size: .; D: .; J: TRBJ2-3; V: TRBV18; CDR3: CASSGGSTDTQYF; DNA: TGTGCCAGCTCAGGGGGAAGCACAGATACGCAGTATTTT
size: .; D: TRBD2; J: TRBJ2-3; V: TRBV5-1; CDR3: CASSPGLADRREYF; DNA: TGCGCCAGCAGTCCAGGACTAGCGGACCGTCGGGAGTATTTT
size: many; D: .; J: TRBJ1-2; V: TRBV18; CDR3: CASSPVQGRFDYGYTF; DNA: TGTGCCAGCTCACCAGTCCAGGGTAGATTCGACTATGGCTACACCTTC
size: .; D: .; J: TRBJ2-2; V: TRBV5-8; CDR3: CASSPGVGYWDTGELFF; DNA: TGTGCCAGCAGCCCTGGCGTCGGGTATTGGGACACCGGGGAGCTGTTTTTT
size: few; D: .; J: TRBJ2-7; V: TRBV21-1; CDR3: CASSKEGEHATYEQYF; DNA: TGTGCCAGCAGCAAAGAGGGAGAACATGCCACCTACGAGCAGTACTTC
size: .; D: .; J: TRBJ2-2; V: TRBV30; CDR3: CAWSIAVVSTGELFF; DNA: TGTGCCTGGAGTATAGCGGTAGTGAGCACCGGGGAGCTGTTTTTT
size: .; D: .; J: TRBJ2-7; V: TRBV6-6; CDR3: CASSYSPRDSSYEQYF; DNA: TGTGCCAGCAGTTACTCGCCGCGGGACAGCTCCTACGAGCAGTACTTC
size: .; D: .; J: TRBJ2-7; V: TRBV12-2; CDR3: CASRLAGFDRGRPAYEQYF; DNA: TGTGCAAGTCGCTTAGCGGGCTTTGACAGGGGGCGCCCCGCCTACGAGCAGTACTTC
size: .; D: .; J: TRBJ1-2; V: TRBV3-1/TRBV3-2; CDR3: CASSPSGRGNTF; DNA: TGTGCCAGCAGCCCCTCGGGAAGGGGGAACACCTTC
size: .; D: .; J: TRBJ2-3; V: TRBV7-2; CDR3: CASGGATLNTDTQYF; DNA: TGTGCCAGCGGGGGGGCGACTCTAAACACAGATACGCAGTATTTT
size: .; D: .; J: TRBJ1-1; V: TRBV5-8; CDR3: CASSHKRDGTNEAFF; DNA: TGTGCCAGCAGCCACAAAAGGGACGGAACTAATGAAGCTTTCTTT
size: .; D: .; J: TRBJ2-7; V: TRBV14; CDR3: CASSQQGLSTYEQYF; DNA: TGTGCCAGCAGTCAGCAGGGACTCTCAACCTACGAGCAGTACTTC